This T cell receptor (beta chain) was retrieved from a study of T cell repertoires in cytomegalovirus infection. Across the study: An indication of both CMV infection and matching HLA type came from public TCR beta signatures.

V gave up 6 bases and J gave up 3 bases, with 15 bases separating them. The CDR3 loop spans 14 amino acids. The germline V gene encodes CDR1 MNHNS and CDR2 SASEGT. As regards this clonotype: Its antigen is still unknown.

General study points: The study identified carriers of CMV plus the relevant HLA from cumulative public TCR beta family frequency. HLA-C-restricted CMV-specific TCR beta clonotypes were dominant in the ex vivo response.

TCRdb ran MiXCR on the reads and lists one entry per CDR3 protein. In the table there are over 90,000 distinct CDR3 sequences, 15% to 20% of which are singletons. This receptor was obtained from a human donor in good health (CMV status not recorded). Some clones in this sample may be carry-over from other donors' samples. This chain links TRBV6-1 with TRBJ2-7, with D tentatively TRBD1 (6 bases). The sequencing input was PBMCs. The CDR3 bases are TGTGCCAGCAGACCCCACCAGGGGAGCTACGAGCAGTACTTC. Translated: CASRPHQGSYEQYF.